This section outlines one TCR beta chain sequence together with its context. Assay: immunoSEQ multiplex PCR; the TCRdb copy retains only in-frame clones and omits some. Of hundreds of thousands of clones listed, roughly 82% are singletons. The data derive from a study of blood T cell repertoires in COVID-19. V shed 2 bases and J shed 4 bases, with 12 bases lying between them. The CDR3 is 15 amino acids. The germline gives CDR1 LNHNV, CDR2 YYDKDF (reference sequence). Sequencing used peripheral blood. This chain connects TRBV15 to TRBJ2-1; maybe TRBD2 (5 bases). This sequence originates from an elderly woman with active or convalescent COVID-19. In DNA, the CDR3 is TGTGCCACCAGCAGACTAGCCGGACGGTACAATGAGCAGTTCTTC. As protein: CATSRLAGRYNEQFF. The variable domain in full, completed from reference TRBV15 and TRBJ2-1, reads DAMVIQNPRYQVTQFGKPVTLSCSQTLNHNVMYWYQQKSSQAPKLLFHYYDKDFNNEADTPDNFQSRRPNTSFCFLDIRSPGLGDTAMYLCATSRLAGRYNEQFFGPGTRLTVL.